The clone carrying this TCR beta chain was detected only a few times. Its specificity is not known. The record originates from a study of T-cell memory formation after mild COVID-19. The overall study: Largely, TCR clusters stayed within a single donor.

Regarding the study as a whole: Whether day 37 second-wave clones are SARS-CoV-2-specific was not confirmed. The finding that pre-infection memory included some responding clones suggested that cross-reactive memory joined.

V shed 0 bases and J shed 7 bases, with 22 bases lying between them. The CDR3 totals 17 residues. Germline V lookup: CDR1 LNHNV, CDR2 YYDKDF (reference sequence). 5'RACE primed from the constant segment yielded TCR alpha and TCR beta cDNA libraries bearing sample barcodes and UMIs. MiXCR was run by TCRdb on the 5' RACE reads, yielding one entry per CDR3 protein. The profile covers about 140,000 distinct CDR3 sequences, with 13% to 15% appearing a single time and around an eighth taken by the ten largest. V usage is TRBV15 and J usage is TRBJ2-7; possible D gene TRBD2, 6 bases. Source material: PBMCs or a T cell subset sorted from them (not recorded which). The clonotype comes from an adult woman who had mild COVID-19 (a few samples of this study predate the infection). Cell type and time point are not known. CDR3: CATSRDWPGLRMGEQYF. The CDR3 DNA reads TGTGCCACCAGCAGAGATTGGCCGGGACTCCGGATGGGGGAGCAGTACTTC.